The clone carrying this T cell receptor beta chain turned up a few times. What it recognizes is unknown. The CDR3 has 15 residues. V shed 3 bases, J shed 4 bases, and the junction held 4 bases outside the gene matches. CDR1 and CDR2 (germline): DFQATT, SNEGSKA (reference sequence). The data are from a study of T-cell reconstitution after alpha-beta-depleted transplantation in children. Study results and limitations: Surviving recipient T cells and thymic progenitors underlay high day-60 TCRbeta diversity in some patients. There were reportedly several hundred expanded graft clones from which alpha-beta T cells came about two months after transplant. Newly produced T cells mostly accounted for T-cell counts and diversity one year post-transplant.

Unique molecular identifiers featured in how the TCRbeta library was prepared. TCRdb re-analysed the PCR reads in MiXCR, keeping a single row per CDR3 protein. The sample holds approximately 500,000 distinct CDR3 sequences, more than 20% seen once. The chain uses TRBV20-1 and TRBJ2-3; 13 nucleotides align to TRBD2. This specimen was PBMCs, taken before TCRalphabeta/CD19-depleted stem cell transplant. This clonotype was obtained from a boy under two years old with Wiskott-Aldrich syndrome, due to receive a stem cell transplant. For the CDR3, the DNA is TGCAGTGCTAGTGAACTAGCGGGGGGGGCAGATACGCAGTATTTT. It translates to CSASELAGGADTQYF.